This T cell receptor (beta chain) was identified in a study of T cell responses to AZD1222 COVID-19 vaccine. On the study more broadly: Pooled together were second doses at about 4 or about 12 weeks. Study conclusions and caveats: The CD4 TCRs associated with vaccination extended across spike and predominated at 160-218 and 743-854.

Germline loops: CDR1 SGHTA, CDR2 FQGNSA. V trimming: 2 bases; J trimming: 4 bases; junction bases outside the gene matches: 2. The CDR3 length is 13 residues. Details on this clone: Its antigen is undetermined.

Repertoires were generated with immunoSEQ multiplex PCR, while TCRdb's copy carries only in-frame clones and drops some. The sample includes 130,000 or so clones, roughly 91% of them seen just once. The TCR sequence derives from an adult in good health. The source was peripheral blood, collected on day 0 of AZD1222 vaccination. The chain carries TRBV7-2 and TRBJ2-7, with 7 bases identical to TRBD1. The CDR3 loop is CASSLRQGYEQYF. CDR3 in DNA: TGTGCCAGCAGCTTACGACAGGGATACGAGCAGTACTTC.